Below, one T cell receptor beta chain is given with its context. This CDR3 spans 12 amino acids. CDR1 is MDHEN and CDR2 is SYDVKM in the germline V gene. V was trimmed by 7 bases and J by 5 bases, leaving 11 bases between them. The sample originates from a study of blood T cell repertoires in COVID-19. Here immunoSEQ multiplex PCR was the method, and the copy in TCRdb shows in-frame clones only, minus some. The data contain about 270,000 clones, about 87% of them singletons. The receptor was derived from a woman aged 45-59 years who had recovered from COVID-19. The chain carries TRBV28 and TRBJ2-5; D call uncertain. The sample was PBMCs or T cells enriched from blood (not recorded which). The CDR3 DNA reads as TGTGCCAGCAACACTGAGGCGGAGACCCAGTACTTC. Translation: CASNTEAETQYF.